The clone carrying this TCR beta chain appeared a few times. Its antigen is currently unknown. TCR alpha and TCR beta cDNA libraries carrying sample barcodes and UMIs were produced by 5'RACE using constant-segment primers. TCRdb analysed the 5' RACE reads with MiXCR anew, one entry per CDR3 protein. The sample consists of 150,000 to 200,000 distinct CDR3 sequences, roughly 23% of them appearing once. This sample was included in a study of T-cell memory formation after mild COVID-19. Overall study findings and caveats: The main location of contracting CD4+ clones was CM and EM, and that of contracting CD8+ clones was EMRA. Clones that shrank (day 15 to 85) were balanced CD4/CD8, whereas later expanders leaned CD4+.

Trimming cost V 4 bases and J 7 bases, with 13 bases left between them. The CDR3 consists of 13 residues. Germline V gene data show CDR1 as SQVTM and CDR2 as ANQGSEA. The clonotype was recovered from an adult woman who had mild COVID-19 (a few samples of this study predate the infection). Cell type and time point are not known. The sequencing input was PBMCs or a T cell subset sorted from them (not recorded which). V usage is TRBV29-1 and J usage is TRBJ2-2; TRBD1 is a possible D gene (6 bases). The CDR3 loop reads CSVADSGIGELFF. The CDR3 DNA reads TGCAGCGTTGCGGACAGTGGAATCGGGGAGCTGTTTTTT.